These T cell receptor beta chains were read from a single sample in a study of T cells in Graves' hyperthyroidism and ophthalmopathy. TCRdb re-called the multiplex PCR reads through MiXCR, storing one row per CDR3 protein. This table has 660,000 or so distinct CDR3 sequences, over 40% appearing once. The sequencing sample was made of peripheral blood or thyroid tissue (not recorded which). These receptors originate from an adult man with Graves' disease, either hyperthyroidism or ophthalmopathy (not recorded which). Each CDR3 is given with its conserved first and last residue. The D gene is left open where the match is weak. Clone size is not always given. Where it is, it says once, few, many or a class for expanded clones.

v_call	d_call	j_call	clone_size	cdr3_aa	cdr3_nt
TRBV10-3	.	TRBJ1-4	.	CAISYGSQFATNEKLFF	TGTGCCATCAGTTACGGTAGCCAGTTTGCAACTAATGAAAAACTGTTTTTT
TRBV7-9	.	TRBJ1-1	.	CASSYPLEDPNTEAFF	TGTGCCAGCAGCTACCCGTTGGAGGATCCTAACACTGAAGCTTTCTTT
TRBV7-9	TRBD1	TRBJ1-5	.	CASSPGAGGENQPQHF	TGTGCCAGCAGCCCCGGGGCAGGGGGCGAGAATCAGCCCCAGCATTTT
TRBV11-2	.	TRBJ2-7	few	CASSRVGGGSSYEQYF	TGTGCCAGCAGCCGTGTGGGGGGCGGGAGCTCCTACGAGCAGTACTTC
TRBV7-8	.	TRBJ2-7	many	CASSPRWGFRYEQYF	TGTGCCAGCAGCCCTAGGTGGGGTTTCCGCTACGAGCAGTACTTC
TRBV7-6	.	TRBJ1-4	few	CASSFARSNEKLFF	TGTGCCAGCAGCTTCGCGAGGTCTAATGAAAAACTGTTTTTT
TRBV7-2	.	TRBJ1-3	.	CASSAGIRDTIYF	TGTGCCAGCAGCGCGGGTATTAGGGACACCATATATTTT
TRBV10-3	TRBD1	TRBJ1-6	many	CAISEVKTGHNSPLHF	TGTGCCATCAGTGAGGTAAAGACAGGGCATAATTCACCCCTCCACTTT
TRBV10-2	.	TRBJ1-2	few	CASSESAWGVAPYTF	TGCGCCAGCAGTGAGTCGGCTTGGGGGGTAGCCCCCTACACCTTC
TRBV2	TRBD2	TRBJ2-7	.	CASRPPTSGSSVEQYF	TGTGCCAGCAGGCCTCCGACTAGCGGGAGCTCTGTCGAGCAGTACTTC
TRBV29-1	.	TRBJ2-7	.	CSVAPTGGQYF	TGCAGCGTTGCCCCTACGGGTGGGCAGTACTTC
TRBV15	TRBD2	TRBJ2-7	.	CATSSSRAGGSYEQYF	TGTGCCACCAGCAGCTCTAGAGCGGGAGGAAGCTACGAGCAGTACTTC
TRBV2	TRBD1	TRBJ1-5	few	CASSEGQGANQPQHF	TGTGCCAGCAGTGAAGGGCAGGGGGCTAATCAGCCCCAGCATTTT
TRBV20-1	TRBD2	TRBJ2-5	few	CSAHPRGRGETQYF	TGCAGTGCCCACCCTCGCGGGAGGGGGGAGACCCAGTACTTC
TRBV7-9	.	TRBJ1-1	few	CASSLGSASTEAFF	TGTGCCAGCAGCTTGGGTAGTGCGAGCACTGAAGCTTTCTTT
TRBV6-1	TRBD2	TRBJ2-7	.	CASSPGLAGGQEQYF	TGTGCCAGCAGCCCCGGACTAGCGGGAGGTCAGGAGCAGTACTTC
TRBV7-7	.	TRBJ2-6	.	CASSPGLWSGANVLTF	TGTGCTAGCAGCCCGGGATTGTGGTCTGGGGCCAACGTCCTGACTTTC
TRBV20-1	.	TRBJ1-3	.	CSANGQTGNTIYF	TGCAGTGCCAACGGACAGACTGGAAACACCATATATTTT
TRBV7-8	.	TRBJ1-4	many	CASSLLGRGGEKLFF	TGTGCCAGCAGCTTACTGGGCAGGGGTGGCGAAAAACTGTTTTTT
TRBV10-3	TRBD2	TRBJ2-7	.	CATRGLAGPGSEQYF	TGTGCCACCCGGGGACTAGCGGGACCCGGGAGCGAGCAGTACTTC
TRBV2	.	TRBJ1-4	many	CASSEGRSNEKLFF	TGTGCCAGCAGTGAGGGGCGCAGTAATGAAAAACTGTTTTTT
TRBV10-1	.	TRBJ2-5	few	CASSTRDKQETQYF	TGCGCCAGCAGTACCCGGGACAAACAAGAGACCCAGTACTTC
TRBV10-3	TRBD2	TRBJ2-1	.	CAISEDASGNEQFF	TGTGCCATCAGTGAGGACGCTAGCGGCAATGAGCAGTTCTTC
TRBV7-9	.	TRBJ2-7	few	CASSLARGGLLTVAYEQYF	TGTGCCAGCAGCTTAGCGCGTGGAGGACTCCTCACCGTTGCGTACGAGCAGTACTTC
TRBV20-1	TRBD1	TRBJ1-1	few	CSARGGDRNTEAFF	TGCAGTGCTAGAGGGGGGGACAGGAACACTGAAGCTTTCTTT
TRBV25-1	.	TRBJ1-6	many	CASSEGDSPLHF	TGTGCCAGCAGTGAGGGGGATTCACCCCTCCACTTT
TRBV7-9	.	TRBJ2-7	.	CASSLAGSLLYEQYF	TGTGCCAGCAGCTTGGCCGGCAGTTTACTCTACGAGCAGTACTTC
TRBV10-3	.	TRBJ1-5	many	CAISEDGGQPQHF	TGTGCCATCAGTGAGGACGGAGGACAGCCCCAGCATTTT
TRBV7-9	.	TRBJ1-6	few	CASSLETGRIYNSPLHF	TGTGCCAGCAGCTTGGAAACCGGACGGATCTATAATTCACCCCTCCACTTT
TRBV29-1	TRBD2	TRBJ2-7	many	CSAQTSGRGTYEQYF	TGCAGCGCCCAGACTAGCGGGAGGGGTACCTACGAGCAGTACTTC
TRBV10-3	TRBD2	TRBJ2-5	few	CASSEMGLAARTQYF	TGTGCCAGCAGTGAAATGGGACTAGCGGCCCGGACCCAGTACTTC
TRBV6-4	.	TRBJ2-7	.	CASSQEGGRSREQYF	TGTGCCAGCAGCCAAGAGGGTGGGAGGTCTCGCGAGCAGTACTTC
TRBV29-1	.	TRBJ2-7	many	CSVRTGTYEQYF	TGCAGCGTACGGACGGGTACCTACGAGCAGTACTTC
TRBV29-1	.	TRBJ1-2	.	CSRWEKDGLGGYTF	TGCAGCCGTTGGGAAAAAGACGGGTTGGGTGGCTACACCTTC
TRBV7-9	.	TRBJ1-1	few	CASQRSMNTEAFF	TGTGCCAGCCAACGAAGCATGAACACTGAAGCTTTCTTT
TRBV20-1	TRBD1	TRBJ2-1	.	CSAQDRRGQGF	TGCAGTGCCCAAGATCGGCGGGGACAGGGGTTC
TRBV7-9	.	TRBJ1-5	few	CASSTGQNQPQHF	TGTGCCAGCAGCACGGGGCAGAATCAGCCCCAGCATTTT
TRBV7-6	.	TRBJ2-2	few	CASSLGQWDTGELFF	TGTGCCAGCAGCTTAGGACAGTGGGACACCGGGGAGCTGTTTTTT
TRBV6-5	.	TRBJ1-6	.	CASSYSRTYSPLHF	TGTGCCAGCAGTTACTCGAGGACTTATTCACCCCTCCACTTT
TRBV12-3/TRBV12-4	.	TRBJ1-5	.	CASSLDYNQPQHF	TGTGCCAGCAGTTTAGATTACAATCAGCCCCAGCATTTT